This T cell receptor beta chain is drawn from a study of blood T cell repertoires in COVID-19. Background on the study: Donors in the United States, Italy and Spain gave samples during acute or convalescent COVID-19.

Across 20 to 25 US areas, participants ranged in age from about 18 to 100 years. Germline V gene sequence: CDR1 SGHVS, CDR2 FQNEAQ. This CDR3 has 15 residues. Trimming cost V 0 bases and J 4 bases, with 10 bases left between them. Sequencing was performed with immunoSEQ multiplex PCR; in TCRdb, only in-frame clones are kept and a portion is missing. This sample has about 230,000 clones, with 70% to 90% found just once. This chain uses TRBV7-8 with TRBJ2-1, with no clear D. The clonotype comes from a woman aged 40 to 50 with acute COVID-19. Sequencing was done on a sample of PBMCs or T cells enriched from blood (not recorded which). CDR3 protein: CASSLASGAYNEQFF. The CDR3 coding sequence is TGTGCCAGCAGCTTAGCGTCCGGAGCATACAATGAGCAGTTCTTC. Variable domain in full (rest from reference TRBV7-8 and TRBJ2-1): GAGVSQSPRYKVAKRGQDVALRCDPISGHVSLFWYQQALGQGPEFLTYFQNEAQLDKSGLPSDRFFAERPEGSVSTLKIQRTQQEDSAVYLCASSLASGAYNEQFFGPGTRLTVL.